Presented here are 12 T cell receptor beta chains from one specimen sequenced in a study of T cell changes during pregnancy in multiple sclerosis. Clones were read by immunoSEQ multiplex PCR, and TCRdb kept only the in-frame ones, dropping some. The sample lists fewer than 85,000 clones, 80% to 95% occurring once. The specimen comprised peripheral blood, sampled before pregnancy. These TCRs come from a female donor with multiple sclerosis, enrolled in a pregnancy study.

In its sample, this clone was seen once. The CDR3 nucleotides are TGTGCCAGCAGTCCATCCCAGGGACTAGCGGGGGTTGGCGAGCAGTACTTC. Residues: CASSPSQGLAGVGEQYF. The V call is TRBV28, the J call TRBJ2-7, with 14 bases fitting TRBD2. V was pared by 5 bases and J by 6 bases, with 12 bases of the junction left unmatched. Looked up from germline, CDR1 is MDHEN and CDR2 is SYDVKM. The CDR3 has 17 residues.

The V and J genes are TRBV5-1 and TRBJ2-3, with D tentatively TRBD2 (6 bases). Looked up from germline, CDR1 is SGHRS and CDR2 is YFSETQ. V dropped 4 bases and J dropped 6 bases, with 15 bases sitting between them. The CDR3 loop spans 14 amino acids. CDR3 protein: CASSHGPGGDTQYF. The CDR3 DNA is TGCGCCAGCAGCCATGGGCCTGGAGGGGATACGCAGTATTTT.

The CDR3 here is CASSLGQVIDGYTF. CDR3 nucleotide sequence: TGTGCCAGCAGCCTCGGACAGGTGATCGATGGCTACACCTTC. The V call is TRBV11-1, the J call TRBJ1-2, with 7 positions matching TRBD1. V shed 5 bases, J shed 6 bases, and the junction held 9 bases outside the gene matches. In germline, CDR1 is SGHAT, CDR2 FQDESV (reference sequence). The CDR3 is made up of 14 amino acids.

This clone was observed a single time. V usage is TRBV19 and J usage is TRBJ1-5; TRBD1 aligns across 8 bases. From germline, CDR1 is LNHDA and CDR2 SQIVND (reference sequence). This CDR3 is 19 amino acids long. The junction had 18 bases not matched to a gene; V was cut back by 6 bases and J by 2 bases. CDR3 loop: CASSPSPQGGKRGNQPQHF. Here the CDR3 DNA reads TGTGCCAGTAGCCCATCCCCACAGGGGGGGAAGAGGGGCAATCAGCCCCAGCATTTT. The variable domain in full, with the rest retrieved from reference TRBV19 and TRBJ1-5, is DGGITQSPKYLFRKEGQNVTLSCEQNLNHDAMYWYRQDPGQGLRLIYYSQIVNDFQKGDIAEGYSVSREKKESFPLTVTSAQKNPTAFYLCASSPSPQGGKRGNQPQHFGDGTRLSIL.

The rearrangement uses TRBV28 and TRBJ2-3; TRBD1 aligns across 8 bases. Per the germline V gene, CDR1 is MDHEN and CDR2 is SYDVKM. With 10 bases clipped from V and 2 bases from J, the junction kept 8 bases outside the gene matches. This CDR3 is built from 14 residues. CDR3 sequence (DNA): TGTGCCACCCTCCAGGACAGGGCCACAGATACGCAGTATTTT. Encoded protein: CATLQDRATDTQYF.

This chain uses TRBV7-2 with TRBJ1-4; tentative D call: TRBD1 (6 bases). The CDR3 has 13 amino acids. Germline CDR1 SGHTA, CDR2 FQGNSA. V lost 6 bases, J lost 5 bases, and 10 bases lay in between. The CDR3: CASRWTVNEKLFF. In DNA form, the CDR3 reads TGTGCCAGCAGATGGACAGTAAATGAAAAACTGTTTTTT.

The rearrangement joins TRBV7-9 to TRBJ2-7, with unresolved D. The CDR3 loop spans 15 amino acids. V lost 5 bases and J 3 bases, leaving 17 bases between the germline ends. Germline values: CDR1 SEHNR, CDR2 FQNEAQ (reference sequence). The CDR3 region has the DNA TGTGCCAGCAGCGCCCAGTTGAACTACATCTACGAGCAGTACTTC. Its translation: CASSAQLNYIYEQYF.

This chain joins TRBV5-4 and TRBJ1-1; 7 bases are a match to TRBD1. V lost 4 bases to trimming and J lost 6 bases; unmatched junction nucleotides: 9. Germline CDR1 reads SGHNT; CDR2 reads YYREEE (reference sequence). The CDR3 totals 14 residues. This chain's CDR3 is CASSHGSGQPEAFF. DNA of the CDR3: TGTGCCAGCAGCCACGGGTCGGGACAGCCTGAAGCTTTCTTT.

The chain combines TRBV7-6 with TRBJ1-3; D might be TRBD1 (5 bases). Trimming pared 1 base from V and 3 bases from J, leaving 16 bases between. Germline V gene data show CDR1 as SGHVS and CDR2 as FNYEAQ. The CDR3 runs to 17 residues. In nucleotides, the CDR3 is TGTGCCAGCAGCTTAGAACCCACCAGGGTTCGTGGAAACACCATATATTTT. It encodes CASSLEPTRVRGNTIYF.

The chain employs TRBV30 and TRBJ2-7, with 10 bases matching TRBD1. CDR1 and CDR2 from the germline V gene are GTSNPN and SVGIG (reference sequence). The CDR3 runs 11 residues. The trim removed 8 bases at V and 6 bases at J, leaving 4 bases unmatched. This chain's CDR3 is CARGQGFEQYF. The CDR3 nucleotides read TGTGCCCGGGGACAGGGGTTCGAGCAGTACTTC.

The chain links TRBV14 to TRBJ1-4, with D tentatively TRBD1 (5 bases). This CDR3 has 14 amino acids. Germline V gene lookup returns CDR1 SGHDN and CDR2 FVKESK. Trimming stripped 0 bases from V and 8 bases from J, with 10 bases between. This chain's CDR3 is CASSQDGAGEKLFF. The CDR3 DNA reads as TGTGCCAGCAGCCAAGACGGGGCGGGGGAAAAACTGTTTTTT.

The CDR3: CASTEDREVGETQYF. The CDR3 DNA follows: TGCGCCAGCACCGAGGACAGGGAAGTGGGAGAGACCCAGTACTTC. The rearrangement uses TRBV10-2 and TRBJ2-5; 8 nucleotides line up with TRBD1. This CDR3 comprises 15 residues. CDR1 and CDR2 from the germline V gene are WSHSY and SAAADI. V shed 7 bases, J shed 4 bases, and the junction held 11 bases outside the gene matches.